A selection of T cell receptor beta chains follows, all from one sample in a study of T cells in Graves' hyperthyroidism and ophthalmopathy. TCRdb independently ran MiXCR on the multiplex PCR reads; one entry per CDR3 protein. The table has under 300,000 distinct CDR3 sequences, roughly 14% seen once. Sequencing was carried out using blood. Every receptor here comes from a woman in her thirties with Graves' hyperthyroidism that later progressed to Graves' ophthalmopathy. CDR3s include the opening cysteine and the closing phenylalanine or tryptophan. The D gene is left open where the match is weak. Clone size is not always given. Where it is, it says once, few, many or a class for expanded clones.

TRBV10-3	many	NA	TRBJ2-6	CAVRDSSSGANVLTF	TGTGCCGTTAGGGACTCCAGCTCTGGGGCCAACGTCCTGACTTTC
TRBV28	many	NA	TRBJ1-2	CASTTLLRPYGYTF	TGTGCCAGCACCACCCTATTGAGGCCATACGGCTACACCTTC
TRBV25-1	many	NA	TRBJ1-1	CASSEYSLSDGWAEAFF	TGTGCCAGCAGTGAATATTCGTTAAGCGATGGGTGGGCTGAAGCTTTCTTT
TRBV7-8	many	TRBD1	TRBJ1-3	CASSQDRANGNTIYF	TGTGCCAGCAGTCAGGACAGGGCAAATGGAAACACCATATATTTT
TRBV29-1	many	TRBD2	TRBJ2-1	CSVEGRELYSEQFF	TGCAGCGTTGAAGGGCGGGAGCTTTATTCCGAGCAGTTCTTC
TRBV29-1	many	TRBD2	TRBJ2-1	CSVEGSSGSVEQFF	TGCAGCGTTGAAGGGTCTAGCGGGAGTGTTGAGCAGTTCTTC
TRBV20-1	many	TRBD2	TRBJ2-3	CSARNPGTSGRAGTDTQYF	TGCAGTGCGAGGAATCCCGGGACTAGCGGGAGGGCGGGCACAGATACGCAGTATTTT
TRBV7-3	many	NA	TRBJ1-1	CASSQGLVNTEAFF	TGTGCCAGCAGCCAGGGGTTGGTGAACACTGAAGCTTTCTTT
TRBV19	NA	NA	TRBJ1-1	CASSRGLGTTEAFF	TGTGCCAGTAGTCGGGGGCTAGGGACCACTGAAGCTTTCTTT
TRBV20-1	many	NA	TRBJ1-3	CSARDGTGATGNTIYF	TGCAGTGCTAGAGATGGGACGGGGGCAACTGGAAACACCATATATTTT
TRBV2	many	NA	TRBJ1-1	CASSDIRKSLNTEAFF	TGTGCCAGCAGTGACATCCGGAAATCTCTGAACACTGAAGCTTTCTTT
TRBV7-3	few	TRBD2	TRBJ2-1	CASSPLGGLGDEQFF	TGTGCCAGCAGCCCTCTCGGGGGACTAGGCGATGAGCAGTTCTTC
TRBV6-1	NA	TRBD2	TRBJ2-3	CASRIAGGGTDTQYF	TGTGCCAGCAGGATAGCGGGAGGGGGCACAGATACGCAGTATTTT
TRBV9	few	NA	TRBJ1-6	CASSAAAAGSLHF	TGTGCCAGCAGCGCCGCGGCAGCGGGGTCCCTCCACTTT
TRBV11-2	many	NA	TRBJ2-2	CASSPLRSGPTGELFF	TGTGCCAGCAGCCCCCTGAGAAGCGGGCCCACCGGGGAGCTGTTTTTT
TRBV7-2	many	TRBD2	TRBJ2-3	CASSLASGISTDTQYF	TGTGCCAGCAGCTTAGCGAGCGGGATAAGCACAGATACGCAGTATTTT
TRBV15	many	NA	TRBJ1-4	CATSPNPLRETTNEKLFF	TGTGCCACCAGCCCTAACCCCCTACGGGAGACAACTAATGAAAAACTGTTTTTT
TRBV4-3	NA	NA	TRBJ1-3	CASSLATSGSGNTIYF	TGCGCCAGCAGCCTTGCCACATCGGGTTCTGGAAACACCATATATTTT
TRBV2	many	NA	TRBJ1-4	CASRERDTWGEKLFF	TGTGCCAGCAGGGAACGGGACACCTGGGGTGAAAAACTGTTTTTT
TRBV5-8	NA	NA	TRBJ1-2	CASSISGGGTNYGYTF	TGTGCCAGCAGCATTTCGGGGGGCGGCACTAACTATGGCTACACCTTC
TRBV19	NA	NA	TRBJ1-1	CASRNRDLGTEAFF	TGTGCCAGTAGAAACAGGGATTTGGGCACTGAAGCTTTCTTT
TRBV9	many	NA	TRBJ2-7	CASEGEGPGEQYF	TGTGCCAGCGAGGGGGAGGGCCCTGGCGAGCAGTACTTC
TRBV24-1	many	NA	TRBJ2-7	CATSERWGNSPYEQYF	TGTGCCACCAGTGAGCGATGGGGGAATTCCCCCTACGAGCAGTACTTC
TRBV2	many	NA	TRBJ2-3	CASRRGIGGDTQYF	TGTGCCAGCAGACGTGGGATCGGTGGAGATACGCAGTATTTT
TRBV7-8	many	NA	TRBJ2-3	CASSFTPTGTQYF	TGTGCCAGCAGCTTTACGCCGACAGGTACGCAGTATTTT
TRBV29-1	few	TRBD2	TRBJ2-7	CSVEETSGTYEQYF	TGCAGCGTTGAAGAGACTAGCGGGACCTACGAGCAGTACTTC
TRBV11-2	many	TRBD1	TRBJ1-1	CASSLGLFDRGMGTEAFF	TGTGCCAGCAGCTTAGGTCTTTTCGACAGGGGCATGGGCACTGAAGCTTTCTTT
TRBV28	many	NA	TRBJ1-1	CASSFPGLAEAFF	TGTGCCAGCAGTTTCCCGGGGCTGGCTGAAGCTTTCTTT